Below, 13 T cell receptor beta chains from the same sample are listed, as sequenced in a study of memory CD8 T cells in hepatitis C reinfection (dated by TCRdb to 2016 to 2017). The meaning of the sample's time point label: late/post reinfection, 12 to 24 weeks after detection. Sorted cells were sequenced directly ex vivo, without in vitro expansion prior to TCR sequencing. The library was obtained by the immunoSEQ multiplex PCR assay. This is the immuneACCESS table as TCRdb keeps it, with only in-frame sequences that have V and J called. A part of the clones is gone; compared with another copy, unresolved V genes explain less than half, and the rest is unexplained. A total of about 50,000 clones appear in this sample, approximately 92% of them only once. Roughly 0.7% of the sample is held by the ten biggest clonotypes. Sequenced sample: naive CD8+ T cells sorted from blood. Interpreted using the paper, the cell subset or site label stands for: total naive CD8+CD45RO- T cells. These receptor sequences come from a man aged 18-30 years with hepatitis C virus infection.

The chain couples TRBV19 to TRBJ2-7; TRBD2 matches 7 bases. Germline CDR1 LNHDA, CDR2 SQIVND (reference sequence). V was clipped by 4 bases and J by 1 base; unmatched bases: 7. This CDR3 contains 15 residues. The CDR3 DNA follows: TGTGCCAGTAGTAGTCAGCGGGACGCATCCTACGAGCAGTACTTC. This sequence encodes CASSSQRDASYEQYF.

DNA of the CDR3: TGTGCCAGCAGCTTAGGCCTAGCTTACGAGCAGTACGTC. It codes for CASSLGLAYEQYV. The chain combines TRBV11-2 with TRBJ2-7; weak D call: TRBD2 (5 bases). The V gene lost 1 base and the J gene lost 4 bases, with 8 bases spanning the gap. Germline CDR1 is SGHAT and CDR2 is FQNNGV. The CDR3 length is 13 residues.

The J gene is TRBJ1-2, the V gene TRBV6-1; 9 bases are a match to TRBD1. CDR3 length equals 15 residues. Germline V gene data show CDR1 as MNHNS and CDR2 as SASEGT. The J segment lost 5 bases and the V segment lost 4 bases, leaving 8 bases of the junction unmatched. CDR3 protein: CASSAAGGQGYGYTF. CDR3 DNA sequence: TGTGCCAGCAGTGCTGCGGGCGGACAGGGGTATGGCTACACCTTC.

CDR3 loop: CASSLSSGGSYEQYV. CDR3 DNA: TGTGCCAGCAGTTTGTCTAGCGGGGGGTCCTACGAGCAGTACGTC. This chain connects TRBV27 to TRBJ2-7, with TRBD2 matching 11 bases. CDR1 is MNHEY, CDR2 SMNVEV, per germline (reference sequence). The CDR3 extends over 15 amino acids. The V gene end was trimmed by 3 bases and the J gene end by 1 base; junction bases not matched to a gene: 2.

As regards this clone: The same CDR3 arises from other DNA sequences in this sample as well. The chain joins TRBV10-3 to TRBJ1-1; 8 positions match TRBD1. The V and J ends lost 3 bases and 5 bases, in that order; junction bases with no gene match: 8. The CDR3 covers 15 residues. Germline CDR1 reads ENHRY; CDR2 reads SYGVKD. The CDR3 region has the DNA TGTGCCATCAGTGACCCAACAGGGGGTCGGACTGAAGCTTTCTTT. As protein: CAISDPTGGRTEAFF.

The gene calls are TRBV7-6 and TRBJ1-1; 7 nucleotides line up with TRBD1. The CDR3 spans 13 residues. V shed 4 bases, J shed 4 bases, and the junction held 3 bases outside the gene matches. The germline V gene has CDR1 SGHVS and CDR2 FNYEAQ. The CDR3 bases are TGTGCCAGCAGCTCACCAGGGGGCACTGAAGCTTTCTTT. Protein: CASSSPGGTEAFF.

The gene calls are TRBV28 and TRBJ2-7; D perhaps matches TRBD2 (5 bases). CDR1 and CDR2 from the germline V gene are MDHEN and SYDVKM. The V and J ends lost 6 bases and 0 bases respectively, with 12 bases between them. This CDR3 has 14 amino acids. CDR3 bases: TGTGCCAGCAGCCCCGGACTGGGCTCCTACGAGCAGTACTTC. Protein: CASSPGLGSYEQYF.

This chain connects TRBV6-5 to TRBJ2-2; D uncertain. Looked up from germline, CDR1 is MNHEY and CDR2 is SVGAGI. The V end was cut by 6 bases, the J end by 3 bases, with 5 bases between. This CDR3 spans 12 amino acids. The CDR3 sequence: CASRSDTGELFF. The CDR3 region has the DNA TGTGCCAGCAGATCGGACACCGGGGAGCTGTTTTTT.

This sequence joins TRBV19 and TRBJ2-1, with 8 bases that match TRBD2. J was trimmed by 9 bases and V by 5 bases; bases with no gene match: 9. The germline gives CDR1 LNHDA, CDR2 SQIVND (reference sequence). The CDR3 covers 14 residues. The CDR3 here is CASSLTGTSLEQFF. For the CDR3, the DNA is TGTGCCAGTAGTTTAACCGGGACTAGTCTTGAGCAGTTCTTC.

This chain links TRBV6-5 with TRBJ1-5; weak D call: TRBD1 (5 bases). Germline loops: CDR1 MNHEY, CDR2 SVGAGI. The CDR3 extends over 14 amino acids. V was trimmed by 2 bases and J by 6 bases, leaving 11 bases between them. The DNA of the CDR3 is TGTGCCAGCAGTTACGTGGCAGGGCGTCAGCCCCAGCATTTT. It is translated as CASSYVAGRQPQHF.

This clone has only one observation. The CDR3 protein is CASSFSYEQYF. The CDR3 DNA reads as TGTGCCAGCAGCTTTAGCTACGAGCAGTACTTC. The chain is built from TRBV5-8 and TRBJ2-7, with D unresolved. The CDR3 sequence is 11 residues long. Trimming left V 2 bases short and J 3 bases short, with 3 bases between. The germline V gene encodes CDR1 SGHTS and CDR2 YDEGEE.

This clone was picked up a small number of times. The genes are TRBV6-5 and TRBJ2-1, with 8 bases identical to TRBD1. The V segment lost 6 bases and the J segment 4 bases; nucleotides outside the gene matches: 8. The germline CDR1 and CDR2 sequences are MNHEY and SVGAGI. This CDR3 region has 15 residues. Here the CDR3 DNA reads TGTGCCAGCAGATTAACAGGGGGAGCGTACAATGAGCAGTTCTTC. This encodes CASRLTGGAYNEQFF.

J is TRBJ1-2 and V is TRBV7-9; TRBD1 is a possible D gene (6 bases). Looked up from germline, CDR1 is SEHNR and CDR2 is FQNEAQ (reference sequence). The CDR3 contains 18 residues. V lost 6 bases and J lost 7, with 30 bases in between. CDR3 in DNA: TGTGCCAGCAGTCCAAGAGATACAGGGCTTAGACAATCTTTTGGCTACACCTTC. As protein: CASSPRDTGLRQSFGYTF.